This TCR beta chain was recovered during a study of beta chain features in type 1 diabetes. About the research overall: Regarding age, gender and cell yields, patients proved similar to healthy donors.

The sequenced template was cDNA made from the entire isolated RNA. Profiled with immunoSEQ multiplex PCR; TCRdb holds only in-frame clones, not every one. The data hold over 600,000 clones, with around 12% observed a single time. The study's findings and limits: Equally in patients and controls, PCR might preferentially amplify shorter templates. A moderate, significant TCRB CDR3 shortening appeared in type 1 diabetes across four CD4+ subsets. Overrepresentation of cells with high TCR expression could result from cDNA sequencing.

It was one heparinised blood draw, averaging approximately 100 mL, that each donor gave. On this clone: What it binds is not known.

The V gene's germline CDR1 is MGHRA and CDR2 YSYEKL. The CDR3 has 13 amino acids. Trimming pared 0 bases from V and 7 bases from J, leaving 7 bases between. The rearrangement links TRBV4-1 to TRBJ2-1, with D unclear. The receptor was isolated from a man aged 25-45 years with type 1 diabetes. Sequencing was performed on naive CD4+ T cells from blood. CDR3 DNA sequence: TGCGCCAGCAGCCAAGACCCCTGGAATGAGCAGTTCTTC. This translates into CASSQDPWNEQFF.